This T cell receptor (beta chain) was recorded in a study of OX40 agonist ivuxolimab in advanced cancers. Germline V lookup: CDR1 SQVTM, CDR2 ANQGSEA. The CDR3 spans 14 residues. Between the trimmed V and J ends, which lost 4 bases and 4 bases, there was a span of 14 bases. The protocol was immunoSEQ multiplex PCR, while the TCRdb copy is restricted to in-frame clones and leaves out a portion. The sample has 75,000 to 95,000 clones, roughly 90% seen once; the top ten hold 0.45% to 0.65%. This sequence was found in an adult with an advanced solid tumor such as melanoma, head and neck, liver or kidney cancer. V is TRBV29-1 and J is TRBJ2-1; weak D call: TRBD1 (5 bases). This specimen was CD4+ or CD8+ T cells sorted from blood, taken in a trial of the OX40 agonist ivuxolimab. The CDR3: CSVVPRGTYNEQFF. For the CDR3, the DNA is TGCAGCGTTGTCCCAAGGGGTACTTACAATGAGCAGTTCTTC.